The 11 T cell receptor beta chains presented below share a single source sample, sequenced in a study of OX40 agonist ivuxolimab in advanced cancers. Profiled with immunoSEQ multiplex PCR; TCRdb holds only in-frame clones, not every one. The sample gives over 15,000 clones, roughly 90% of which show up once; just under 4% is in the top ten. The sample was CD4+ or CD8+ T cells sorted from blood, taken in a trial of the OX40 agonist ivuxolimab. The receptors originated from an adult with an advanced solid tumor such as melanoma, head and neck, liver or kidney cancer.

The rearrangement uses TRBV5-5 and TRBJ1-5; weak D call: TRBD1 (6 bases). V lost 3 bases and J lost 3, with 16 bases in between. CDR1 SGHKS and CDR2 YYEKEE come from the germline V gene (reference sequence). There are 16 residues in the CDR3. The DNA for the CDR3 is TGTGCCAGCAGCTCAACACAGGGTAGCCCCAATCAGCCCCAGCATTTT. Translating it yields CASSSTQGSPNQPQHF.

The V gene is TRBV30, the J gene TRBJ1-6; 7 nucleotides agree with TRBD1. CDR1 is GTSNPN, CDR2 SVGIG, per germline (reference sequence). With 7 bases clipped from V and 0 bases from J, the junction kept 6 bases outside the gene matches. The CDR3 runs to 15 residues. CDR3 sequence: CAYLDRSSYNSPLHF. The CDR3 DNA sequence: TGTGCCTACCTGGACAGGAGCTCCTATAATTCACCCCTCCACTTT. Full variable domain (remainder filled in from reference TRBV30 and TRBJ1-6): SQTIHQWPATLVQPVGSPLSLECTVEGTSNPNLYWYRQAAGRGLQLLFYSVGIGQISSEVPQNLSASRPQDRQFILSSKKLLLSDSGFYLCAYLDRSSYNSPLHFGNGTRLTVT.

This clone was detected a few times. Here the CDR3 reads CASSLEPYALEQYF. CDR3 bases: TGTGCCAGCAGCTTAGAGCCGTACGCTCTCGAGCAGTACTTC. This chain uses TRBV7-2 with TRBJ2-7; D remains unclear. Germline CDR1 reads SGHTA; CDR2 reads FQGNSA. This CDR3 is built from 14 residues. V gave up 1 base and J gave up 6 bases, with 13 bases separating them.

This rearrangement joins TRBV7-8 to TRBJ2-3, with D possibly being TRBD2 (5 bases). Trimming shortened V by 5 bases and J by 0 bases, and 12 bases separated the two germline ends. In germline, CDR1 is SGHVS, CDR2 FQNEAQ. This CDR3 region has 15 residues. CDR3 protein: CASSPTGISTDTQYF. Written as DNA, the CDR3 is TGTGCCAGCAGCCCGACCGGGATAAGCACAGATACGCAGTATTTT.

CDR3 amino acids: CASSGQGEANYGYTF. The CDR3 nucleotides are TGTGCCAGCAGCGGACAGGGTGAAGCTAACTATGGCTACACCTTC. V is TRBV25-1 and J is TRBJ1-2; 8 bases map to TRBD1. The germline gives CDR1 MGHDK, CDR2 SYGVNS. Trimming at V came to 6 bases and at J to 0 bases, leaving 6 bases not matched to a gene. CDR3 size: 15 residues.

This chain uses TRBV6-5 with TRBJ1-5; D not resolved. The length of the CDR3 is 16 residues. The V and J ends lost 0 bases and 2 bases respectively, with 11 bases between them. The germline gives CDR1 MNHEY, CDR2 SVGAGI. The CDR3 sequence is CASSYSAGGGNQPQHF. For the CDR3, the DNA is TGTGCCAGCAGTTACTCGGCCGGAGGCGGCAATCAGCCCCAGCATTTT.

This rearrangement joins TRBV10-1 to TRBJ2-1; tentative D call: TRBD2 (5 bases). V was cut by 8 bases and J by 9 bases, with 14 bases left in between. The CDR3 is 12 residues long. Germline V gene data show CDR1 as WNHNN and CDR2 as SYGVQD (reference sequence). CDR3 loop: CASSRGRAEQFF. DNA of the CDR3: TGCGCCAGCTCGCGAGGGCGGGCTGAGCAGTTCTTC.

The rearrangement uses TRBV6-5 and TRBJ1-1, with 7 bases fitting TRBD1. The CDR3 runs to 12 residues. Trimming cost V 4 bases and J 6 bases; bases outside gene matches: 2. Germline CDR1 MNHEY, CDR2 SVGAGI. The CDR3 is CASSLTGSEAFF. For the CDR3, the DNA is TGTGCCAGCAGTTTGACAGGGTCTGAAGCTTTCTTT.

V is TRBV9 and J is TRBJ1-1; maybe TRBD1 (6 bases). CDR3 length equals 13 residues. CDR1 and CDR2 (germline): SGDLS, YYNGEE. Trimming took 0 bases from V and 6 from J, leaving 9 bases between them. CDR3 region: CASSVVAGAEAFF. CDR3 nucleotide sequence: TGTGCCAGCAGCGTAGTCGCAGGGGCTGAAGCTTTCTTT.

Only a few counts were recorded for this clone. CDR3 residues: CSVENIGAGTSGNYNEQFF. The CDR3 bases are TGCAGCGTTGAAAACATCGGAGCCGGGACTAGCGGGAACTACAATGAGCAGTTCTTC. This sequence joins TRBV29-1 and TRBJ2-1; 13 nucleotides align to TRBD2. Germline values: CDR1 SQVTM, CDR2 ANQGSEA. V shed 2 bases, J shed 3 bases, and the junction held 13 bases outside the gene matches. There are 19 residues in the CDR3.

The chain carries TRBV19 and TRBJ1-1; D might be TRBD1 (5 bases). V lost 1 base, J lost 11 bases, and 23 bases lay in between. The CDR3 sequence is 16 residues long. CDR1 and CDR2 from the germline V gene are LNHDA and SQIVND (reference sequence). The CDR3 bases are TGTGCCAGTAGTATAGTAGGGGCTTTGGGAAGGGCAGGCGCTTTCTTT. Amino acids: CASSIVGALGRAGAFF.